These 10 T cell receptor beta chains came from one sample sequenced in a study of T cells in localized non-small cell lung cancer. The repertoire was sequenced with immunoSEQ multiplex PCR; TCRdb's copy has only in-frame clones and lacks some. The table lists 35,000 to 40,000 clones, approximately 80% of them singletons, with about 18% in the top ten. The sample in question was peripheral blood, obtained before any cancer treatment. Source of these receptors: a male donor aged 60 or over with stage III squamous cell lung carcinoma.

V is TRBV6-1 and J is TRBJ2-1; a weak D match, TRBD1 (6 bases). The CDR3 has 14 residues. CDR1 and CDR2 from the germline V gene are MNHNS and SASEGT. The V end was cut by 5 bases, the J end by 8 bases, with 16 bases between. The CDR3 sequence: CASSLSTGRDEQFF. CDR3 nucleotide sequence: TGTGCCAGCAGTCTGTCGACAGGTCGAGATGAGCAGTTCTTC.

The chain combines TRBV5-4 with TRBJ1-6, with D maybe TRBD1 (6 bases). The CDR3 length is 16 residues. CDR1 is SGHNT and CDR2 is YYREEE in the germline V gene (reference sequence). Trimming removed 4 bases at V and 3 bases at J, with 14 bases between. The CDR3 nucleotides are TGTGCCAGCAGCCGGGGCGGACAGAACTATAATTCACCCCTCCACTTT. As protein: CASSRGGQNYNSPLHF. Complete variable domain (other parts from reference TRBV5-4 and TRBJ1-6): ETGVTQSPTHLIKTRGQQVTLRCSSQSGHNTVSWYQQALGQGPQFIFQYYREEENGRGNFPPRFSGLQFPNYSSELNVNALELDDSALYLCASSRGGQNYNSPLHFGNGTRLTVT.

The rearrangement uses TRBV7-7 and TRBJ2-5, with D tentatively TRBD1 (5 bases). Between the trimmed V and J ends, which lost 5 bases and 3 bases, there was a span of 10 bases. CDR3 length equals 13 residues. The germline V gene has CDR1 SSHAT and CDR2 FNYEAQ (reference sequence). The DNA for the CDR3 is TGTGCCAGCAGCAAGGGGCGTGAAGAGACCCAGTACTTC. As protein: CASSKGREETQYF.

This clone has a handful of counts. Here the CDR3 reads CASSQGDEQFF. The CDR3 DNA is TGTGCCAGCAGTCAGGGGGATGAGCAGTTCTTC. The chain uses TRBV2 and TRBJ2-1; TRBD1 matches at 7 bases. Germline V CDR1 and CDR2: SNHLY, FYNNEI. This CDR3 has 11 amino acids. V shed 5 bases and J 8 bases; nucleotides not matched to a gene: 0.

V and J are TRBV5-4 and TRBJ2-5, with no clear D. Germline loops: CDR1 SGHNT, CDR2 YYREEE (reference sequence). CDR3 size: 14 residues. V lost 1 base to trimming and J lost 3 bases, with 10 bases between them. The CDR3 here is CASSLWRREETQYF. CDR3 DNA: TGTGCCAGCAGCTTGTGGCGAAGGGAAGAGACCCAGTACTTC.

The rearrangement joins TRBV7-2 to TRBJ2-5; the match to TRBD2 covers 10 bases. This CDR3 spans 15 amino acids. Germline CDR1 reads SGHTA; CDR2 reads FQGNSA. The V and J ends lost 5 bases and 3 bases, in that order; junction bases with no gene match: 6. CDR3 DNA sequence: TGTGCCAGCAGCCCGAGCGGGGGGGCCAAAGAGACCCAGTACTTC. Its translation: CASSPSGGAKETQYF.

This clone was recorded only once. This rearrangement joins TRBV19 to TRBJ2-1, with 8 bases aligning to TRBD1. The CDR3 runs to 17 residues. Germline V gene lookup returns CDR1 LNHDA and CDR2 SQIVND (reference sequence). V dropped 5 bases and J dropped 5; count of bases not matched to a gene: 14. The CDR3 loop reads CASSPPRARTGNNEQFF. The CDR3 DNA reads TGTGCCAGTAGTCCCCCCCGAGCGAGGACAGGGAACAATGAGCAGTTCTTC.

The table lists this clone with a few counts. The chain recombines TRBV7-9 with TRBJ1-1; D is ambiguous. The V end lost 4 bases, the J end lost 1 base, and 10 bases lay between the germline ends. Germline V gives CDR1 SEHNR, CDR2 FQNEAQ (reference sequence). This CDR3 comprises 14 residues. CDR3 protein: CASSSLDRNTEAFF. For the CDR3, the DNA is TGTGCCAGCAGCTCCTTGGACCGGAACACTGAAGCTTTCTTT.

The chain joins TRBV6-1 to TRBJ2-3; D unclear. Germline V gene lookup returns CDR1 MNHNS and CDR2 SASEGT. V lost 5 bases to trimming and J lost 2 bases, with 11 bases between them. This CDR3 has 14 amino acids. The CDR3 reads CASSLGPSTDTQYF. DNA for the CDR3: TGTGCCAGCAGTCTTGGACCGTCCACAGATACGCAGTATTTT.

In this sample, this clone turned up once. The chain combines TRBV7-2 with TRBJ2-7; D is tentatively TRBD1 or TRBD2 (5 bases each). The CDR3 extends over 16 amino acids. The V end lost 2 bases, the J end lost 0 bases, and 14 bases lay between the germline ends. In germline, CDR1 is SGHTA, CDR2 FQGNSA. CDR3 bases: TGTGCCAGCAGCTTAAAGGTCGGGGCTGCCTCCTACGAGCAGTACTTC. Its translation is CASSLKVGAASYEQYF.